This T cell receptor (beta chain) came from a study of cytomegalovirus exposure and HLA in healthy donors. Study-level information: The 120 million or so unique TCR beta sequences, from about 170 million T cells, were found by an earlier analysis.

Whole-study findings and limits: Compared with the approximately 700-donor mean, an Asian-associated ancestry cluster reportedly had fewer N-insertions, according to a later analysis.

This clone showed up just a few times. Its target is not known. Other DNA variants within this sample encode the same CDR3. The PCR contained 60 Vbeta and 13 Jbeta primers. TCRdb keeps only in-frame clones here, not all; method: immunoSEQ multiplex PCR. The table has around 93,000 clones, 82% seen once; the top ten hold about 4%. This CDR3 spans 16 amino acids. Trimming cost V 2 bases and J 3 bases; bases outside gene matches: 5. CDR1 is LNHDA, CDR2 SQIVND, per germline (reference sequence). The sequencing input was PBMCs. This chain joins TRBV19 and TRBJ1-5; 9 bases fit TRBD1. The TCR sequence derives from a man aged 50 to 60 in good health and CMV-seronegative. The CDR3 DNA is TGTGCCAGTAGTATAAAGACAGGGGGACACAATCAGCCCCAGCATTTT. Translated: CASSIKTGGHNQPQHF.